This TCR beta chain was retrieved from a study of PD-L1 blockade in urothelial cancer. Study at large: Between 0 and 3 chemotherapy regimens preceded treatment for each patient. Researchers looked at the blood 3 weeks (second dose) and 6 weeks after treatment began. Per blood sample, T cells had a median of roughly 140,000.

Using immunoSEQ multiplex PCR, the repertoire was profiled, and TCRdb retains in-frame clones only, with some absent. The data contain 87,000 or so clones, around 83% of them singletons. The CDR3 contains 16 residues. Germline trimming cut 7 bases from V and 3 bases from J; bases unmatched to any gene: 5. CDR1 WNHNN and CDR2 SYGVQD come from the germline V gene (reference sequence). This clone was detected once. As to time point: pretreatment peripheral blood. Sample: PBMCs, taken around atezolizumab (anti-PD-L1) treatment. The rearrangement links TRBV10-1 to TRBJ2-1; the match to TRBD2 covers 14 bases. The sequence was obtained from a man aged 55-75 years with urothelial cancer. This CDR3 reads CASTPGLAGDYNEQFF. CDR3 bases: TGCGCCAGCACTCCGGGACTAGCGGGGGACTACAATGAGCAGTTCTTC.